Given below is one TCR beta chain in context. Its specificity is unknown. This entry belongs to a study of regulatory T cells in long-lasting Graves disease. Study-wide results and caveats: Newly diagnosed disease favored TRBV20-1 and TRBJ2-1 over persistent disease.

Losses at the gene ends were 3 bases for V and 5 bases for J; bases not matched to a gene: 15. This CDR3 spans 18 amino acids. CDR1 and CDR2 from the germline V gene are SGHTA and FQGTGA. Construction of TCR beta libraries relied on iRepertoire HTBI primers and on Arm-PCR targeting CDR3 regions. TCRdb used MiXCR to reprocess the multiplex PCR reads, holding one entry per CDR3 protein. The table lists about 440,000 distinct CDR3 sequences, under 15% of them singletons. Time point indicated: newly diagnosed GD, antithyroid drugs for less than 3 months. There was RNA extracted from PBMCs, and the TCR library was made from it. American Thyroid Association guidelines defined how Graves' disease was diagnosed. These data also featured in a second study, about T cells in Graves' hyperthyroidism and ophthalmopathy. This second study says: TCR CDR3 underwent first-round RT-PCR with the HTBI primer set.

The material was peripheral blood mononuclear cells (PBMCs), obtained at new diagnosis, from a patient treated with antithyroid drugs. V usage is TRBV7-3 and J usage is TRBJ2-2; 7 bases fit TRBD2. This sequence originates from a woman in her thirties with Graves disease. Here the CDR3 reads CASSFPRSGREGTGELFF. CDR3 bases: TGTGCCAGCAGCTTTCCCCGTTCCGGCAGGGAGGGGACCGGGGAGCTGTTTTTT. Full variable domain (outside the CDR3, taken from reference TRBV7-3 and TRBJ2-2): GAGVSQTPSNKVTEKGKYVELRCDPISGHTALYWYRQSLGQGPEFLIYFQGTGAADDSGLPNDRFFAVRPEGSVSTLKIQRTERGDSAVYLCASSFPRSGREGTGELFFGEGSRLTVL.